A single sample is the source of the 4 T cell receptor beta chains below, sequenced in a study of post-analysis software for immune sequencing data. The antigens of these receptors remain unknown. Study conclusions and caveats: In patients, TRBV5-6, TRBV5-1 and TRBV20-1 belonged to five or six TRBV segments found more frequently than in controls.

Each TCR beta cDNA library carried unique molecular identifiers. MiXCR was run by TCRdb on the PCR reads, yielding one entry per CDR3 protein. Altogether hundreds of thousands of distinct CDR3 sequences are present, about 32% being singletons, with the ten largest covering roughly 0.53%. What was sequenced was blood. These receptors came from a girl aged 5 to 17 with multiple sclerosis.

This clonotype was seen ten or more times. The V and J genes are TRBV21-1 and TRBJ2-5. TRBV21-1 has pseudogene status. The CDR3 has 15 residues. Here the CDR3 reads CASSIGTERQETQYF. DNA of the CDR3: TGTGCCAGCAGCATAGGGACGGAAAGACAAGAGACCCAGTACTTC.

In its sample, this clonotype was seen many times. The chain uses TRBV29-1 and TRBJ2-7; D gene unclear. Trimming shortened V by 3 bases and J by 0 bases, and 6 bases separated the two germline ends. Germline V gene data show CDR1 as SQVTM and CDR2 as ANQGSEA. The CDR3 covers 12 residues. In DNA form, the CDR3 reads TGCAGCGTTGAGTGGGGCTCCTACGAGCAGTACTTC. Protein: CSVEWGSYEQYF.

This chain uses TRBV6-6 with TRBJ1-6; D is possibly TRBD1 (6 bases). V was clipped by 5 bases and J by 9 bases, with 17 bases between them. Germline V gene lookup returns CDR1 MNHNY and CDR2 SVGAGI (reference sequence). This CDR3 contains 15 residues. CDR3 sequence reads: CASSPEGGPGSPLHF. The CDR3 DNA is TGTGCCAGCAGTCCCGAGGGGGGGCCGGGTTCACCCCTCCACTTT.

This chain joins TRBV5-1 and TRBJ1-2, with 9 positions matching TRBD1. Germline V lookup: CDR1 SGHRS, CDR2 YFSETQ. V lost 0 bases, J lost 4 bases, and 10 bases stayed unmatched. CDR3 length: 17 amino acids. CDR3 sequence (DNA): TGCGCCAGCAGCTTGGGGGGGACAGGGATGCGGAGCTATGGCTACACCTTC. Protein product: CASSLGGTGMRSYGYTF.